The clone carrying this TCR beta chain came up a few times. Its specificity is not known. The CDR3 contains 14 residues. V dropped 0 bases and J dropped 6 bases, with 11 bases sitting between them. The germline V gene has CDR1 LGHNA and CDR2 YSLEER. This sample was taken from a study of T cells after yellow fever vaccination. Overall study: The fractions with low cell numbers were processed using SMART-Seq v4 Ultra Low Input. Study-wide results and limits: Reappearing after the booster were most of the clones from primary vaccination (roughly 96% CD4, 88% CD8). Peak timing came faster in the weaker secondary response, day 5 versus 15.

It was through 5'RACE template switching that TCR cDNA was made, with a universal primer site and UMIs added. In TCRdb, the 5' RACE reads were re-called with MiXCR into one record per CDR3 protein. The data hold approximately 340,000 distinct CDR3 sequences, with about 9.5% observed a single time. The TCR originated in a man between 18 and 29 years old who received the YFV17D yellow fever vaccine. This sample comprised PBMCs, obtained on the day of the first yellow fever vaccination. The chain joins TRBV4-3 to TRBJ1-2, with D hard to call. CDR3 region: CASSQERELDGYTF. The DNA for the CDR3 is TGCGCCAGCAGCCAAGAACGCGAATTGGATGGCTACACCTTC.